This T cell receptor (beta chain) was recovered during a study of blood T cell repertoires in COVID-19 (dated by TCRdb to 2018 to 2020). Notes on the research overall: Samples from collaborators originated in the United States, Italy and Spain and spanned both the acute and convalescent phases of COVID-19. The material from the prospective study consisted of cDNA or gDNA derived from T cells, B-cell-depleted T cells, or PBMCs. The dataset comprised deeply sampled blood TCRbeta repertoires from subjects exposed to, actively infected with, or recovered from COVID-19. The repertoires were released in a freely available public database intended as a resource for research on the immune response to SARS-CoV-2. The samples were drawn from the first 160 participants of the ongoing ImmuneRACE study and from some 1,300 subjects provided by 6 global collaborators. Nearly every sample came with metadata listing a de-identified subject ID, COVID-19 status, age in years and sex. Where HLA class I and class II types were available, the types were taken from metadata supplied by the sample provider, not from assay-based typing. What the research found in general, with its limitations: Clinical and demographic metadata were provided uncurated, with the amount varying by source and participant.

The immunoSEQ Assay, a bias-controlled multiplex PCR, was used to amplify TCRbeta CDR3 regions from genomic DNA. Turning to the authors' computational methods: Nucleated cell counts per sample were estimated from amplification of reference gene primers within the assay. Sequence reads were collapsed and filtered to measure the absolute abundance of every unique TCRbeta CDR3 rearrangement. For each sample, productive Simpson clonality was calculated by taking the square root of Simpson's diversity index across productive rearrangements. TCRdb's version of the immuneACCESS table is confined to in-frame rearrangements and falls short of the full clone set. An unresolved V gene accounts for under half of the shortfall where checked; the remainder is of unknown origin. V and J calls plus clone size are reproduced from that table; the DNA served to infer D and trimming. The sample profile shows around 190,000 clones; over 80% of them were found once. 6% to 8.5% of the sample is held by the ten biggest clonotypes.

For this clone: What this receptor recognizes is not known. Within one base of it there is no much larger clone, and no base qualities were kept.

At one collaborating source in Seattle, patients were enrolled during active infection and were followed longitudinally through the course of disease. Collaborating institutions collected whole blood in K2EDTA tubes following their own protocols. For TCRbeta analysis, collaborators shipped samples as frozen whole blood, isolated PBMCs, or DNA extracted from either of those sample types. The CDR3 has 13 amino acids, counting the end cysteine and phenylalanine. Only the CDR3 region is kept as DNA, spanning 39 bases read in frame from base 1. V has 5 bases trimmed and J has 4 bases trimmed; junction bases matching no gene number 2. The germline V gene (reference sequence) specifies PRHDT as CDR1 and FYEKMQ as CDR2.

In this chain, TRBV13 is recombined with TRBJ2-5, with 9 bases aligning to TRBD1. The sequence came from a woman in her 70s with COVID-19, enrolled during active disease. Sequencing was performed on peripheral blood. CDR3 sequence: CASSRDRVETQYF. In nucleotide form, the sequence is TGTGCCAGCAGCCGGGACAGGGTAGAGACCCAGTACTTC. The full variable domain, with segments outside the CDR3 supplied by the reference TRBV13 and TRBJ2-5 proteins, appears as AAGVIQSPRHLIKEKRETATLKCYPIPRHDTVYWYQQGPGQDPQFLISFYEKMQSDKGSIPDRFSAQQFSDYHSELNMSSLELGDSALYFCASSRDRVETQYFGPGTRLLVL.